This T cell receptor beta chain stems from a study of cytomegalovirus exposure and HLA in healthy donors. Looking at the study overall: Earlier findings included about 120 million unique TCR beta sequences obtained from 150 million to 200 million T cells.

This CDR3 comprises 16 residues. Germline CDR1 and CDR2: SGHAT and FQNNGV. With 1 base clipped from V and 7 bases from J, the junction kept 6 bases outside the gene matches. The study, taken as a whole, reports: Being indistinguishable, some V segments were excluded, TRBV6-2 and TRBV6-3 among them. An analysis that was carried out later associated some 17,000 TCR beta sequences with HLA alleles at 0.05 false discovery rate.

The PCR employed 60 Vbeta primers together with 13 Jbeta primers. The data were produced by immunoSEQ multiplex PCR, yet TCRdb's version contains in-frame clones alone and is incomplete. The repertoire holds roughly 280,000 clones, roughly 70% seen once, with 2% to 2.5% in the top ten. Comment on this clone: Its antigen is as yet unknown.

V and J are TRBV11-2 and TRBJ2-1, with 11 bases matching TRBD2. The specimen sequenced was PBMCs. The source is a female donor in good health and CMV-seronegative. In nucleotides, the CDR3 is TGTGCCAGCAGCTTAGGTACTAGCGGGAGTAAGAATGAGCAGTTCTTC. It yields the protein CASSLGTSGSKNEQFF.